This T cell receptor beta chain stems from a study of beta chain features in type 1 diabetes. Study-level findings and limits: Among all four CD4+ subsets, Type 1 diabetes patients had TCRB CDR3s that were moderately but significantly shorter.

CDR1 and CDR2 from the germline V gene are SGHTA and FQGNSA. This CDR3 has 15 amino acids. With 5 bases removed from V and 4 bases from J, the gap between germline ends came to 17 bases. This clone was detected once. The antigen is not known. TCRB transcripts that were expressed got sequenced, as all of the isolated RNA had been reverse transcribed. Data came from immunoSEQ multiplex PCR; TCRdb stores just in-frame clones and leaves some out. This table has 300,000 to 350,000 clones, 9.3% appearing once. V gene TRBV7-2 combines with J gene TRBJ1-1; possible D gene TRBD1, 5 bases. The sequenced sample was central memory CD4+ T cells from blood. The source of this sequence is a man younger than 45 with type 1 diabetes. CDR3 amino acids: CASSPMTVEVTEAFF. DNA for the CDR3: TGTGCCAGCAGCCCCATGACAGTTGAGGTCACTGAAGCTTTCTTT.